The rows below give T cell receptor beta chains drawn from one sample of a study of blood T cell repertoires in COVID-19. Assay: immunoSEQ multiplex PCR; the TCRdb copy retains only in-frame clones and omits some. Among about 160,000 clones listed, 85% to 95% were seen once. Sequenced sample: peripheral blood. The receptor source for this set is a woman aged 45-65 years with acute or convalescent COVID-19. Both conserved end residues are part of each CDR3. The size field is filled for only some rows; it gives once, few, many or a size class.

j_call clone_size v_call cdr3_aa
TRBJ1-4 . TRBV11-2 CASSKGATNEKLFF
TRBJ2-3 . TRBV7-2 CASSFSFSGGGTDTQYF
TRBJ1-1 . TRBV2 CASSEQGGAFF
TRBJ1-2 . TRBV24-1 CATSDSLNRGANYGYTF
TRBJ2-6 once TRBV7-2 CASSLRDRGLGANVLTF
TRBJ1-5 . TRBV19 CASSTGLISNQPQHF
TRBJ1-3 . TRBV7-8 CASSLSQGLEGNTIYF
TRBJ1-3 . TRBV10-3 CAISEIQGSGNTIYF
TRBJ1-2 . TRBV11-2 CASSLELPANYGYTF
TRBJ2-3 once TRBV6-5 CASAGLSTDTQYF
TRBJ1-1 . TRBV30 CAWSVPRDTEAFF
TRBJ1-1 . TRBV12-5 CASGLDTGVNTEAFF
TRBJ2-5 . TRBV5-1 CASFQDRGEETQYF
TRBJ1-5 . TRBV4-3 CASSQEYRYNQPQHF
TRBJ1-2 . TRBV28 CASSLGTVELRGYTF
TRBJ2-5 . TRBV6-6 CASSPPPGQGEETQYF
TRBJ2-7 once TRBV2 CASRRTGTYEQYF